The 11 T cell receptor beta chains reported below all come from one sample, sequenced in a study of OX40 agonist ivuxolimab in advanced cancers. Library preparation employed the immunoSEQ multiplex PCR assay. TCRdb mirrors the immuneACCESS table, restricted to in-frame sequences. Some clones are absent from its copies; in checked studies, under half trace to an unresolved V gene, and the reason for the others is unknown. For this sample the table gives around 70,000 clones, of which about 82% were detected only once. The top ten hold approximately 6.9% of the sample. Sequencing was performed on CD4+ or CD8+ T cells sorted from blood, taken in a trial of the OX40 agonist ivuxolimab. Receptors originate from an adult with an advanced solid tumor such as melanoma, head and neck, liver or kidney cancer.

This chain links TRBV5-1 with TRBJ2-1; TRBD1 aligns across 7 bases. J lost 3 bases, V lost 4 bases, and 7 bases had no gene match. The CDR3 runs 15 residues. The germline V gene has CDR1 SGHRS and CDR2 YFSETQ. The CDR3 reads CASSPQGVIYNEQFF. The CDR3 DNA reads TGCGCCAGCAGCCCGCAGGGGGTCATCTACAATGAGCAGTTCTTC. The full variable domain, completed using reference TRBV5-1 and TRBJ2-1, is KAGVTQTPRYLIKTRGQQVTLSCSPISGHRSVSWYQQTPGQGLQFLFEYFSETQRNKGNFPGRFSGRQFSNSRSEMNVSTLELGDSALYLCASSPQGVIYNEQFFGPGTRLTVL.

The rearrangement joins TRBV5-4 to TRBJ1-5; TRBD1 matches at 7 bases. With V trimmed by 4 bases and J by 3 bases, 7 bases remained unmatched. The CDR3 spans 15 residues. Per germline, CDR1 SGHNT and CDR2 YYREEE (reference sequence). The CDR3 DNA sequence: TGTGCCAGCAGCCCGAACGACAGGGTCAATCAGCCCCAGCATTTT. The encoded protein is CASSPNDRVNQPQHF.

The chain joins TRBV4-2 to TRBJ2-7; the match to TRBD2 covers 9 bases. The V gene end was trimmed by 6 bases and the J gene end by 5 bases; junction bases not matched to a gene: 11. The CDR3 length is 15 residues. The germline V gene has CDR1 LGHNA and CDR2 YNFKEQ. For the CDR3, the DNA is TGTGCCAGCAGTCCGGTACTAGCGGGCGACAACGAGCAGTACTTC. Translated, it gives CASSPVLAGDNEQYF.

The J gene is TRBJ2-5, the V gene TRBV30; no clear D gene. CDR3 length: 11 amino acids. Germline V lookup: CDR1 GTSNPN, CDR2 SVGIG (reference sequence). V lost 3 bases, J lost 4 bases, and 6 bases lay in between. CDR3 coding DNA: TGTGCCTGGAGACGGACAGAGACCCAGTACTTC. As protein: CAWRRTETQYF. The whole variable domain, filled in from reference TRBV30 and TRBJ2-5, reads SQTIHQWPATLVQPVGSPLSLECTVEGTSNPNLYWYRQAAGRGLQLLFYSVGIGQISSEVPQNLSASRPQDRQFILSSKKLLLSDSGFYLCAWRRTETQYFGPGTRLLVL.

V is TRBV5-1 and J is TRBJ2-3, with 8 bases fitting TRBD1. The CDR3 loop spans 16 amino acids. V was pared by 0 bases and J by 3 bases, with 6 bases of the junction left unmatched. Germline assignment: CDR1 SGHRS and CDR2 YFSETQ. CDR3 sequence: CASSLGYGQGTDTQYF. The CDR3 DNA reads as TGCGCCAGCAGCTTGGGGTATGGACAGGGAACAGATACGCAGTATTTT.

The genes are TRBV30 and TRBJ1-3; D unresolved. The germline V gene has CDR1 GTSNPN and CDR2 SVGIG (reference sequence). The CDR3 consists of 13 residues. V lost 2 bases, J lost 8 bases, and 13 bases lay in between. CDR3 DNA sequence: TGTGCCTGGAGTTCGCACCCCTCAGACACCATATATTTT. Protein product: CAWSSHPSDTIYF.

The chain joins TRBV10-3 to TRBJ2-3; 13 bases agree with TRBD2. The junction had 6 bases not matched to a gene; V was cut back by 2 bases and J by 4 bases. Germline assignment: CDR1 ENHRY and CDR2 SYGVKD. CDR3 size: 17 residues. Here the CDR3 DNA reads TGTGCCATCAGTGAGCGGGGGACTAGCGGGGTCCCAGATACGCAGTATTTT. This sequence encodes CAISERGTSGVPDTQYF.

This clone appeared once. V usage is TRBV7-9 and J usage is TRBJ2-5, with 7 nucleotides matching TRBD2. The CDR3 has 13 residues. The V gene's germline CDR1 is SEHNR and CDR2 FQNEAQ (reference sequence). V lost 4 bases and J lost 5; bases outside the gene matches: 4. The CDR3 region has the DNA TGTGCCAGCAGCTATGGCGGGGGTGAGACCCAGTACTTC. It yields the protein CASSYGGGETQYF. The full variable domain, rest sourced from reference TRBV7-9 and TRBJ2-5, is DTGVSQNPRHKITKRGQNVTFRCDPISEHNRLYWYRQTLGQGPEFLTYFQNEAQLEKSRLLSDRFSAERPKGSFSTLEIQRTEQGDSAMYLCASSYGGGETQYFGPGTRLLVL.

This rearrangement joins TRBV30 to TRBJ1-2; no clear D. Germline CDR1 is GTSNPN and CDR2 is SVGIG (reference sequence). Trimming cost V 3 bases and J 3 bases, with 11 bases left between them. The CDR3 runs 13 residues. CDR3 region: CAWRTAWYYGYTF. In DNA, the CDR3 is TGTGCCTGGAGGACGGCATGGTACTATGGCTACACCTTC.

The rearrangement links TRBV9 to TRBJ1-6, with D unresolved. CDR3 size: 21 residues. Germline V CDR1 and CDR2: SGDLS, YYNGEE. The V and J ends lost 4 bases and 1 base respectively, with 27 bases between them. CDR3 sequence reads: CASSPRHNSHVPGSYNSPLHF. DNA for the CDR3: TGTGCCAGCAGCCCTCGTCACAATAGCCACGTCCCGGGATCCTATAATTCACCCCTCCACTTT.

This clone was seen a handful of times. The chain is built from TRBV30 and TRBJ1-5; 7 bases are a match to TRBD1. The V gene end was trimmed by 3 bases and the J gene end by 1 base; junction bases not matched to a gene: 3. CDR1 is GTSNPN and CDR2 is SVGIG in the germline V gene (reference sequence). The CDR3 consists of 14 residues. CDR3 in amino acids: CAWSQGGSNQPQHF. CDR3 nucleotides: TGTGCCTGGAGCCAGGGGGGAAGCAATCAGCCCCAGCATTTT.